The text below deals with one T cell receptor beta chain. The data were obtained in a study of cytotoxic CD8 clonotypes in ibrutinib-treated CLL. Only in-frame clones appear in the TCRdb table, and some are missing; sequencing was by immunoSEQ multiplex PCR. The sample holds about 130,000 clones; around three quarters are singletons and the top ten take about 13%. The germline V gene has CDR1 DFQATT and CDR2 SNEGSKA (reference sequence). The germline V and J ends were trimmed by 4 bases and 8 bases, with 8 bases remaining between them. The CDR3 spans 11 residues. This clonotype was sampled from a human donor with chronic lymphocytic leukemia. Source: PBMCs, taken after 12 months of ibrutinib treatment. This chain joins TRBV20-1 and TRBJ1-4, with D possibly matching TRBD1 (5 bases). In nucleotides, the CDR3 is TGCAGTGCTATGGGGCGAGAAAAACTGTTTTTT. Amino acid sequence: CSAMGREKLFF.